This TCR beta chain was profiled in a study of patients and donors after allogeneic stem cell transplantation. This clonotype was seen only a few times. The CDR3 totals 15 residues. In germline, CDR1 is SGHRS, CDR2 YFSETQ. V shed 3 bases, J shed 8 bases, and the junction held 8 bases outside the gene matches. One entry per CDR3 protein results from TCRdb running MiXCR on the RT-PCR reads. The sample lists roughly 150,000 distinct CDR3 sequences, 20% to 25% occurring once. The source material was blood, either unsorted or a sorted T cell fraction (not recorded which). The clonotype comes from a human donor who was either an allogeneic HSCT recipient or a stem cell or donor lymphocyte infusion donor (not recorded which). It is not recorded whose cells these are; they may come from a transplant donor. The chain employs TRBV5-1 and TRBJ1-4; 9 bases agree with TRBD1. The CDR3 reads CASSSWGQGGEKLFF. The CDR3 nucleotides read TGCGCCAGCAGCTCATGGGGACAGGGCGGAGAAAAACTGTTTTTT.